This entry features one T cell receptor (beta chain) sequence. The antigen remains unidentified. The data derive from a study of cytomegalovirus exposure and HLA in healthy donors. PCR amplification relied on 60 Vbeta primers (plus 13 Jbeta primers). Clones were read by immunoSEQ multiplex PCR, and TCRdb kept only the in-frame ones, dropping some. The sample lists some 110,000 clones, more than 60% occurring once. General observations from the study: Reportedly, diagnosis of cytomegalovirus status by the classifier showed high specificity and sensitivity.

Sequencing was performed on PBMCs. The clonotype comes from a male donor in good health and CMV-seronegative.

The CDR3: CASSATGNTEAFF. For the CDR3, the DNA is TGTGCCAGCAGCGCCACAGGGAACACTGAAGCTTTCTTT. This chain connects TRBV7-2 to TRBJ1-1; maybe TRBD1 (5 bases). The CDR3 loop spans 13 amino acids. Germline-derived CDR1 and CDR2 are SGHTA and FQGNSA. Deletions cut 5 bases from V and 1 base from J, with 8 bases between.